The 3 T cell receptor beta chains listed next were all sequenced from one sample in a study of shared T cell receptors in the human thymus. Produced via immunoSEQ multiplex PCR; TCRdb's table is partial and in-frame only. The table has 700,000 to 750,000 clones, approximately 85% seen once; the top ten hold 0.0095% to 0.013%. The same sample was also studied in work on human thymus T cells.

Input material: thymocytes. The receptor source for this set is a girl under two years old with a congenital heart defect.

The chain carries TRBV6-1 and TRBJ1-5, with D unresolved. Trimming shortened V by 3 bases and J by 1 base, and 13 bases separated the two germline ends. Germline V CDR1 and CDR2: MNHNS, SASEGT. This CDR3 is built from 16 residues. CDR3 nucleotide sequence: TGTGCCAGCAGTGATCCCCCCTTAGAGAGCAATCAGCCCCAGCATTTT. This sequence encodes CASSDPPLESNQPQHF.

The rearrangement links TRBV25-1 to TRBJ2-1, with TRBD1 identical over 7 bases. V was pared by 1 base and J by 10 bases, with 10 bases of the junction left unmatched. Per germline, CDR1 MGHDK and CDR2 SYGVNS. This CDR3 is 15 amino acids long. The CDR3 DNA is TGTGCCAGCAGTGAATCGCCTAAGGGGGCCCGCGAGCAGTTCTTC. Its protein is CASSESPKGAREQFF.

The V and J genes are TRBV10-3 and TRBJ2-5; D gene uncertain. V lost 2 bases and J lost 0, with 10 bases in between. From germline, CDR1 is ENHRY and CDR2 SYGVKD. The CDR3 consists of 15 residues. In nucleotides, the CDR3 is TGTGCCATCAGTGAGGAGGCGGTGTACCAAGAGACCCAGTACTTC. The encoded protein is CAISEEAVYQETQYF.